The entry below describes one T cell receptor beta chain. Its antigen is undetermined. This specimen comes from a study of Ad26.COV2.S vaccination and SARS-CoV-2 variants. Across the whole study: Once, or twice with 56 days between doses, Ad26.COV2.S was given intramuscularly. Whole-study results and caveats: The breadth of spike-specific CD8+ and CD4+ T cell responses after vaccination was reportedly substantial.

The treatment is: some 20 received Ad26.COV2.S at low or high dose, single or two shots; about 5 received placebo; per-sample allocation not given. The investigators took samples on day 63 after the first vaccine or placebo injection. Generated by immunoSEQ multiplex PCR, the TCRdb table keeps only in-frame clones and is missing some. The sample has roughly 700,000 clones; about 89% are singletons. The CDR3 extends over 12 amino acids. Germline V CDR1 and CDR2: MNHEY, SMNVEV (reference sequence). V was clipped by 8 bases and J by 10 bases; unmatched bases: 6. Sequenced material: peripheral blood, taken in a trial of Ad26.COV2.S vaccine versus placebo. V is TRBV27 and J is TRBJ2-1, with 9 positions matching TRBD1. This sequence was found in a person between 18 and 65 years old who received the Ad26.COV2.S COVID-19 vaccine or a placebo. The CDR3 nucleotides are TGTGCCAGCGGACAGGGGCTACAAGAGCAGTTCTTC. Translating it yields CASGQGLQEQFF.